This T cell receptor (beta chain) was sequenced for a study of blood T cell repertoires in COVID-19. Overall study context: Italy, Spain and the United States were the sources of the convalescent and acute COVID-19 samples. Sources were T cells, B-cell-depleted T cells, or PBMCs; the material itself was cDNA or gDNA.

Original processing notes: Using reference gene primer amplification, nucleated cell counts were estimated. Libraries were prepared by immunoSEQ multiplex PCR; TCRdb keeps only in-frame clonotypes and omits some of them. Clone size and V and J calls were adopted from that table, with D and trimming inferred from the DNA. The data contain around 170,000 clones, approximately 88% of them singletons. The CDR3 sequence is 14 residues long. Unmatched junction bases numbered 0, after V lost 1 base and J lost 4 bases. CDR1 and CDR2 from the germline V gene are LGHDT and YNNKEL (reference sequence). The J gene is TRBJ2-3, the V gene TRBV3-1 (or the pseudogene TRBV3-2); 9 bases map to TRBD2. The sequencing input was peripheral blood. The TCR originated in a woman in her fifties or sixties with acute or convalescent COVID-19. The CDR3, as DNA: TGTGCCAGCAGCCAAGGGACTAGCGCAGATACGCAGTATTTT. Translated, it gives CASSQGTSADTQYF.